This is a list of T cell receptor beta chains from one sample in a study of blood T cell repertoires in COVID-19. Clones were sequenced by immunoSEQ multiplex PCR, and TCRdb holds only the in-frame ones, with some missing. Of fewer than 250,000 clones listed, around 86% are singletons. Source material: peripheral blood. The receptors derive from a man aged 45 to 65 with acute or convalescent COVID-19. CDR3s include the opening cysteine and the closing phenylalanine or tryptophan. The D gene is left open where the match is weak. A row's size may be missing; if present it is once, few, many or a size class.

v_gene: TRBV5-4; d_gene: -; abundance: -; j_gene: TRBJ2-6; CDR3aa: CASSPGSNSGANVLTF; CDR3nt: TGTGCCAGCAGCCCGGGAAGCAACTCTGGGGCCAACGTCCTGACTTTC
v_gene: TRBV18; d_gene: -; abundance: -; j_gene: TRBJ2-3; CDR3aa: CASSPAPLNTDTQYF; CDR3nt: TGTGCCAGCTCACCGGCTCCTTTGAACACAGATACGCAGTATTTT
v_gene: TRBV7-9; d_gene: -; abundance: -; j_gene: TRBJ1-1; CDR3aa: CASSLGQGITEAFF; CDR3nt: TGTGCCAGCAGCTTAGGGCAGGGGATCACTGAAGCTTTCTTT
v_gene: TRBV7-2; d_gene: TRBD2; abundance: -; j_gene: TRBJ2-1; CDR3aa: CASILSGGIFNEQFF; CDR3nt: TGTGCCAGCATCCTAAGCGGGGGGATCTTCAATGAGCAGTTCTTC
v_gene: TRBV18; d_gene: -; abundance: -; j_gene: TRBJ1-3; CDR3aa: CASSPNGGNTIYF; CDR3nt: TGTGCCAGCTCACCCAACGGTGGAAACACCATATATTTT
v_gene: TRBV5-1; d_gene: TRBD1; abundance: -; j_gene: TRBJ1-4; CDR3aa: CASTPTGINEKLFF; CDR3nt: TGCGCCAGCACCCCGACAGGGATTAATGAAAAACTGTTTTTT
v_gene: TRBV27; d_gene: -; abundance: -; j_gene: TRBJ1-6; CDR3aa: CASSLSSRGDSPLHF; CDR3nt: TGTGCCAGCAGTTTATCGAGCAGGGGAGATTCACCCCTCCACTTT
v_gene: TRBV18; d_gene: TRBD2; abundance: once; j_gene: TRBJ2-1; CDR3aa: CASSLGLAGGPGEQFF; CDR3nt: TGTGCCAGCTCACTGGGACTAGCGGGGGGGCCAGGTGAGCAGTTCTTC
v_gene: TRBV12-5; d_gene: -; abundance: -; j_gene: TRBJ2-1; CDR3aa: CASGFGQGSYNEQFF; CDR3nt: TGTGCTAGTGGTTTCGGGCAGGGCTCCTACAATGAGCAGTTCTTC
v_gene: TRBV5-8; d_gene: -; abundance: -; j_gene: TRBJ1-5; CDR3aa: CASSPRVIGNQPQHF; CDR3nt: TGTGCCAGCAGCCCCAGGGTAATCGGCAATCAGCCCCAGCATTTT
v_gene: TRBV5-4; d_gene: TRBD1; abundance: -; j_gene: TRBJ1-1; CDR3aa: CASSLVHRGNTEAFF; CDR3nt: TGTGCCAGCAGCTTGGTCCACAGGGGGAACACTGAAGCTTTCTTT
v_gene: TRBV5-1; d_gene: -; abundance: -; j_gene: TRBJ1-1; CDR3aa: CASSLGGQNTEAFF; CDR3nt: TGCGCCAGCAGCTTGGGCGGTCAGAACACTGAAGCTTTCTTT
v_gene: TRBV18; d_gene: -; abundance: -; j_gene: TRBJ1-2; CDR3aa: CASSPGGTGYTF; CDR3nt: TGTGCCAGCTCACCTGGAGGGACGGGCTACACCTTC
v_gene: TRBV19; d_gene: -; abundance: -; j_gene: TRBJ1-5; CDR3aa: CASTLDSSNQPQHF; CDR3nt: TGTGCCAGTACCTTAGACAGTAGCAATCAGCCCCAGCATTTT
v_gene: TRBV7-9; d_gene: -; abundance: -; j_gene: TRBJ1-3; CDR3aa: CASSWPTDVFSGNTIYF; CDR3nt: TGTGCCAGCAGCTGGCCGACAGACGTATTCTCTGGAAACACCATATATTTT
v_gene: TRBV27; d_gene: -; abundance: -; j_gene: TRBJ1-5; CDR3aa: CASSFSRRGDSNQPQHF; CDR3nt: TGTGCCAGCAGTTTTAGCAGGAGGGGAGATAGCAATCAGCCCCAGCATTTT
v_gene: TRBV5-8; d_gene: -; abundance: -; j_gene: TRBJ1-6; CDR3aa: CASSLMGRNSPLHF; CDR3nt: TGTGCCAGCAGCTTGATGGGCCGCAATTCACCCCTCCACTTT
v_gene: TRBV5-1; d_gene: TRBD1; abundance: once; j_gene: TRBJ2-2; CDR3aa: CASSISGGNTGELFF; CDR3nt: TGCGCCAGCAGCATCTCAGGGGGGAACACCGGGGAGCTGTTTTTT
v_gene: TRBV5-1; d_gene: TRBD1; abundance: -; j_gene: TRBJ2-7; CDR3aa: CASSALTGTGVPSTSYEQYF; CDR3nt: TGCGCCAGCAGCGCCCTTACGGGGACAGGGGTCCCTTCGACCTCCTACGAGCAGTACTTC
v_gene: TRBV27; d_gene: -; abundance: -; j_gene: TRBJ1-2; CDR3aa: CASSLTAGLGYTF; CDR3nt: TGTGCCAGCAGTTTAACGGCAGGCCTGGGCTACACCTTC
v_gene: TRBV14; d_gene: -; abundance: once; j_gene: TRBJ1-5; CDR3aa: CASSPRQGNQPQHF; CDR3nt: TGTGCCAGCAGCCCTCGGCAGGGCAATCAGCCCCAGCATTTT
v_gene: TRBV14; d_gene: TRBD2; abundance: -; j_gene: TRBJ2-7; CDR3aa: CASSQAGGIYEQYF; CDR3nt: TGTGCCAGCAGCCAAGCGGGGGGGATTTACGAGCAGTACTTC
v_gene: TRBV25-1; d_gene: TRBD1; abundance: -; j_gene: TRBJ1-6; CDR3aa: CASNTGGSYNSPLHF; CDR3nt: TGTGCCAGCAACACAGGGGGGTCCTATAATTCACCCCTCCACTTT
v_gene: TRBV2; d_gene: TRBD1; abundance: few; j_gene: TRBJ1-5; CDR3aa: CASNLQRQGGPPQHF; CDR3nt: TGTGCCAGCAATCTTCAAAGACAGGGTGGGCCGCCCCAGCATTTT
v_gene: TRBV7-8; d_gene: TRBD1; abundance: -; j_gene: TRBJ1-2; CDR3aa: CASSPAGTGNYGYTF; CDR3nt: TGTGCCAGCAGCCCAGCCGGGACAGGGAACTATGGCTACACCTTC
v_gene: TRBV5-4; d_gene: -; abundance: few; j_gene: TRBJ2-7; CDR3aa: CASRSTRQPEQYF; CDR3nt: TGTGCCAGCAGATCTACCAGGCAGCCCGAGCAGTACTTC
v_gene: TRBV5-4; d_gene: -; abundance: -; j_gene: TRBJ1-2; CDR3aa: CASSFTGTNGYTF; CDR3nt: TGTGCCAGCAGCTTCACCGGTACCAATGGCTACACCTTC
v_gene: TRBV11-3; d_gene: -; abundance: -; j_gene: TRBJ2-2; CDR3aa: CASSLDQGTNTGELFF; CDR3nt: TGTGCCAGCAGCTTAGATCAGGGGACCAACACCGGGGAGCTGTTTTTT
v_gene: TRBV5-1; d_gene: TRBD1; abundance: -; j_gene: TRBJ2-2; CDR3aa: CASSPRQGASTGELFF; CDR3nt: TGCGCCAGCAGCCCGAGACAGGGGGCCTCGACCGGGGAGCTGTTTTTT
v_gene: TRBV19; d_gene: TRBD1; abundance: -; j_gene: TRBJ1-6; CDR3aa: CASSIVLFRRQGHGSPLHF; CDR3nt: TGTGCCAGTAGTATAGTTCTGTTCCGGAGACAGGGCCATGGGTCACCCCTCCACTTT
v_gene: TRBV18; d_gene: TRBD1; abundance: -; j_gene: TRBJ1-4; CDR3aa: CASSPTGNEKLFF; CDR3nt: TGTGCCAGCTCACCGACAGGGAATGAAAAACTGTTTTTT
v_gene: TRBV10-3; d_gene: -; abundance: -; j_gene: TRBJ1-1; CDR3aa: CAISVGGNTEAFF; CDR3nt: TGTGCCATCAGTGTGGGGGGGAACACTGAAGCTTTCTTT
v_gene: TRBV7-9; d_gene: TRBD2; abundance: -; j_gene: TRBJ2-1; CDR3aa: CASSIIGIRGEMPYNEQFF; CDR3nt: TGTGCCAGCAGCATAATAGGCATACGGGGGGAAATGCCCTACAATGAGCAGTTCTTC
v_gene: TRBV5-1; d_gene: TRBD2; abundance: -; j_gene: TRBJ2-1; CDR3aa: CASSFSSGDNEQFF; CDR3nt: TGCGCCAGCAGCTTCTCTAGCGGTGACAATGAGCAGTTCTTC
v_gene: TRBV3-1/TRBV3-2; d_gene: TRBD2; abundance: -; j_gene: TRBJ2-5; CDR3aa: CASRTSGEETQYF; CDR3nt: TGTGCCAGCAGGACTAGCGGGGAAGAGACCCAGTACTTC
v_gene: TRBV15; d_gene: -; abundance: once; j_gene: TRBJ1-5; CDR3aa: CATSRDKSVSNQPQHF; CDR3nt: TGTGCCACCAGCAGAGATAAATCAGTTTCTAATCAGCCCCAGCATTTT
v_gene: TRBV7-9; d_gene: -; abundance: -; j_gene: TRBJ1-5; CDR3aa: CASSQGNVGQPQHF; CDR3nt: TGTGCCAGCAGCCAGGGGAATGTTGGTCAGCCCCAGCATTTT
v_gene: TRBV9; d_gene: -; abundance: -; j_gene: TRBJ1-4; CDR3aa: CASSVAGTHNEKLFF; CDR3nt: TGTGCCAGCAGCGTAGCCGGGACACATAATGAAAAACTGTTTTTT
v_gene: TRBV6-5; d_gene: TRBD2; abundance: -; j_gene: TRBJ2-3; CDR3aa: CATSGLAGRGDTQYF; CDR3nt: TGTGCCACCTCCGGCCTAGCGGGGCGGGGAGATACGCAGTATTTT
v_gene: TRBV28; d_gene: -; abundance: -; j_gene: TRBJ1-1; CDR3aa: CLSRQIMNTEAFF; CDR3nt: TGTCTGAGCCGACAGATCATGAACACTGAAGCTTTCTTT
v_gene: TRBV2; d_gene: -; abundance: many; j_gene: TRBJ1-2; CDR3aa: CASGREKGYTF; CDR3nt: TGTGCCAGCGGACGGGAGAAAGGCTACACCTTC
v_gene: TRBV29-1; d_gene: -; abundance: -; j_gene: TRBJ2-7; CDR3aa: CSVGGDGYEQYF; CDR3nt: TGCAGCGTTGGGGGGGACGGCTACGAGCAGTACTTC
v_gene: TRBV10-2; d_gene: -; abundance: -; j_gene: TRBJ1-4; CDR3aa: CASRRGRGGEKLFF; CDR3nt: TGCGCCAGCAGACGGGGCCGGGGAGGGGAAAAACTGTTTTTT
v_gene: TRBV4-2; d_gene: TRBD2; abundance: -; j_gene: TRBJ2-3; CDR3aa: CASSQSGGAPDTQYF; CDR3nt: TGTGCCAGCAGCCAAAGCGGGGGGGCCCCAGATACGCAGTATTTT